Presented here are 28 T cell receptor beta chains from one specimen sequenced in a study of blood T cell repertoires in COVID-19. The method was immunoSEQ multiplex PCR; TCRdb's version includes in-frame clones alone and lacks a portion of them. This table has 150,000 to 200,000 clones, about 83% appearing once. The sample taken for sequencing was peripheral blood. Receptors originate from a woman between 70 and 85 years old with COVID-19, enrolled during active disease.

The gene calls are TRBV7-6 and TRBJ2-1, with 8 bases that match TRBD2. The junction had 9 bases not matched to a gene; V was cut back by 2 bases and J by 0 bases. CDR3 length equals 18 residues. CDR1 is SGHVS and CDR2 is FNYEAQ in the germline V gene. CDR3 protein: CASSLMAGTSLSYNEQFF. Here the CDR3 DNA reads TGTGCCAGCAGCTTAATGGCTGGGACTAGTCTCTCCTACAATGAGCAGTTCTTC.

As to this clone: Other nucleotide sequences in the sample specify the same CDR3. The CDR3 sequence is CASSLGRAYEQYF. For the CDR3, the DNA is TGTGCCAGCAGCCTAGGCAGGGCATACGAGCAGTACTTC. V usage is TRBV7-3 and J usage is TRBJ2-7, with D possibly matching TRBD1 (5 bases). The CDR3 extends over 13 amino acids. The germline V gene encodes CDR1 SGHTA and CDR2 FQGTGA. Trimming removed 5 bases from V and 4 bases from J, with 12 bases in between.

This clone was counted a single time. The chain recombines TRBV24-1 with TRBJ2-1, with 9 nucleotides matching TRBD2. CDR3 length: 15 amino acids. The germline V gene has CDR1 KGHDR and CDR2 SFDVKD. V gave up 3 bases and J gave up 6 bases; unmatched junction bases: 5. The CDR3 reads CATSDSGRRVNEQFF. CDR3 in DNA: TGTGCCACCAGTGATAGCGGGAGGAGGGTCAATGAGCAGTTCTTC.

The V call is TRBV6-5, the J call TRBJ1-2, with D possibly being TRBD1 (6 bases). The V gene's germline CDR1 is MNHEY and CDR2 SVGAGI. V dropped 6 bases and J dropped 0 bases, with 11 bases sitting between them. The CDR3 extends over 14 amino acids. The CDR3 sequence is CASRIRGSNYGYTF. DNA of the CDR3: TGTGCCAGCAGAATCAGGGGATCTAACTATGGCTACACCTTC.

The chain recombines TRBV28 with TRBJ1-1, with D uncertain. V lost 6 bases, J lost 4 bases, and 12 bases lay in between. CDR1 and CDR2 (germline): MDHEN, SYDVKM. The CDR3 is made up of 13 amino acids. DNA of the CDR3: TGTGCCAGCAGATGGCGGGGTTCCACTGAAGCTTTCTTT. The encoded protein is CASRWRGSTEAFF.

The V and J genes are TRBV6-6 and TRBJ1-5; weak D call: TRBD1 (5 bases). This CDR3 region has 14 residues. Between the trimmed V and J ends, which lost 4 bases and 3 bases, there was a span of 10 bases. Germline V gene sequence: CDR1 MNHNY, CDR2 SVGAGI (reference sequence). The CDR3 nucleotides are TGTGCCAGCAGTTCATCAGGGCTCAATCAGCCCCAGCATTTT. Translation: CASSSSGLNQPQHF.

The V call is TRBV9, the J call TRBJ2-6, with no clear D. Per the germline V gene, CDR1 is SGDLS and CDR2 is YYNGEE. V was trimmed by 0 bases and J by 3 bases, leaving 4 bases between them. CDR3 size: 14 residues. This CDR3 reads CASSVAVGANVLTF. In DNA form, the CDR3 reads TGTGCCAGCAGCGTAGCGGTTGGGGCCAACGTCCTGACTTTC.

This clone has a single count. The V gene is TRBV3-1 (or the pseudogene TRBV3-2), the J gene TRBJ1-3; D remains ambiguous. Per the germline V gene, CDR1 is LGHDT and CDR2 is YNNKEL (reference sequence). This CDR3 region has 15 residues. Between the trimmed V and J ends, which lost 3 bases and 0 bases, there was a span of 9 bases. CDR3 DNA: TGTGCCAGCAGCCAGGGCCTCGGCTCTGGAAACACCATATATTTT. Translating it yields CASSQGLGSGNTIYF.

The CDR3 loop is CASSLGGIYNEQFF. Here the CDR3 DNA reads TGTGCCAGCAGCTTAGGAGGGATTTACAATGAGCAGTTCTTC. The V and J genes are TRBV7-2 and TRBJ2-1; D is perhaps TRBD2 (5 bases). The CDR3 is 14 amino acids. Per the germline V gene, CDR1 is SGHTA and CDR2 is FQGNSA. V was trimmed by 1 base and J by 4 bases, leaving 8 bases between them.

The chain has TRBV9 and TRBJ2-3; TRBD2 agrees at 9 bases. This CDR3 has 15 amino acids. V trimming: 4 bases; J trimming: 5 bases; junction bases outside the gene matches: 8. CDR1 and CDR2 from the germline V gene are SGDLS and YYNGEE. DNA of the CDR3: TGTGCCAGCAGCCCCGGACTAGCGTACGTAGATACGCAGTATTTT. Translation: CASSPGLAYVDTQYF.

This chain joins TRBV12-3 or TRBV12-4 and TRBJ1-4; D uncertain. V was cut by 5 bases and J by 5 bases, with 9 bases left in between. The CDR3 sequence is 13 residues long. In DNA form, the CDR3 reads TGTGCCAGCAGTCCTCGTTTGAATGAAAAACTGTTTTTT. Its protein product is CASSPRLNEKLFF.

The chain recombines TRBV27 with TRBJ1-4; D might be TRBD1 (5 bases). The V end lost 5 bases, the J end lost 7 bases, and 20 bases lay between the germline ends. Germline CDR1 is MNHEY and CDR2 is SMNVEV (reference sequence). This CDR3 is 16 amino acids long. This chain's CDR3 is CASSARGRGRREKLFF. For the CDR3, the DNA is TGTGCCAGCAGTGCTCGAGGGAGGGGCCGGCGTGAAAAACTGTTTTTT.

The chain carries TRBV14 and TRBJ1-2; the match to TRBD1 covers 7 bases. Germline V gives CDR1 SGHDN, CDR2 FVKESK. The CDR3 extends over 15 amino acids. Germline trimming cut 1 base from V and 5 bases from J; bases unmatched to any gene: 7. The CDR3 coding sequence is TGTGCCAGCAGCCAAGGTCCGGGACAGTGGTATGGCTACACCTTC. It codes for CASSQGPGQWYGYTF.

This clone was seen only a few times. The rearrangement joins TRBV24-1 to TRBJ1-1, with D maybe TRBD1 (5 bases). The CDR3 is 16 amino acids. Germline V lookup: CDR1 KGHDR, CDR2 SFDVKD. V lost 5 bases to trimming and J lost 3 bases, with 18 bases between them. The CDR3 DNA reads as TGTGCCACCAGTGTTAAGGGCCAGGGCCCGGACACTGAAGCTTTCTTT. Translating gives CATSVKGQGPDTEAFF.

This clone was counted between two and nine times. J is TRBJ1-2 and V is TRBV29-1; unclear D gene. V was pared by 2 bases and J by 2 bases, with 9 bases between. The CDR3 has 13 residues. Germline V gene sequence: CDR1 SQVTM, CDR2 ANQGSEA. CDR3 nucleotides: TGCAGCGTTGAAACGCCGGGAAACTATGGCTACACCTTC. Protein sequence: CSVETPGNYGYTF.

The gene calls are TRBV10-1 and TRBJ1-5; possible D gene TRBD1, 6 bases. Trimming removed 5 bases from V and 7 bases from J, with 18 bases in between. Germline V gives CDR1 WNHNN, CDR2 SYGVQD (reference sequence). The CDR3 has 15 amino acids. The CDR3 is CASSMTGRRCQPQHF. The DNA of the CDR3 is TGCGCCAGCAGTATGACAGGCAGGCGGTGCCAGCCCCAGCATTTT.

The chain joins TRBV7-2 to TRBJ2-7, with D possibly TRBD1 on 6 matching bases. V lost 1 base, J lost 3 bases, and 13 bases lay in between. Germline values: CDR1 SGHTA, CDR2 FQGNSA. The CDR3 runs to 15 residues. The CDR3 region is CASSLDAGEVYEQYF. Written as DNA, the CDR3 is TGTGCCAGCAGCTTAGATGCAGGGGAAGTCTACGAGCAGTACTTC.

The chain has TRBV9 and TRBJ1-5, with 7 bases aligning to TRBD1. V lost 4 bases and J lost 4; bases outside the gene matches: 5. Germline V gives CDR1 SGDLS, CDR2 YYNGEE. This CDR3 has 14 residues. Here the CDR3 DNA reads TGTGCCAGCAGCAAAGGGACAGCAAATCAGCCCCAGCATTTT. It specifies CASSKGTANQPQHF. The variable domain in full, with the rest retrieved from reference TRBV9 and TRBJ1-5, is DSGVTQTPKHLITATGQRVTLRCSPRSGDLSVYWYQQSLDQGLQFLIQYYNGEERAKGNILERFSAQQFPDLHSELNLSSLELGDSALYFCASSKGTANQPQHFGDGTRLSIL.

This sequence joins TRBV6-5 and TRBJ2-5; weak D call: TRBD1 (6 bases). CDR1 is MNHEY, CDR2 SVGAGI, per germline. Trimming took off 5 bases at V and 5 bases at J, with 12 bases between the two ends. The CDR3 covers 13 residues. CDR3 sequence (DNA): TGTGCCAGCAGTACAGGGAGCGAGGAGACCCAGTACTTC. Amino acids: CASSTGSEETQYF.

V usage is TRBV27 and J usage is TRBJ2-1; 9 nucleotides agree with TRBD2. The germline CDR1 and CDR2 sequences are MNHEY and SMNVEV (reference sequence). Trimming removed 6 bases from V and 6 bases from J; junction bases left unmatched: 12. The CDR3 extends over 16 amino acids. This chain's CDR3 is CASRTLGGLASNEQFF. For the CDR3, the DNA is TGTGCCAGCAGAACTCTCGGGGGACTAGCCTCCAATGAGCAGTTCTTC.

This CDR3 reads CASSLWAGQRNTIYF. The CDR3 DNA sequence: TGTGCCAGCAGTTTATGGGCAGGGCAGCGAAACACCATATATTTT. The V and J genes are TRBV28 and TRBJ1-3, with D possibly TRBD1 on 5 matching bases. V lost 0 bases, J lost 5 bases, and 11 bases lay in between. This CDR3 comprises 15 residues. Germline V gene lookup returns CDR1 MDHEN and CDR2 SYDVKM.

The rearrangement uses TRBV28 and TRBJ2-5; 7 positions agree with TRBD2. Germline V gene sequence: CDR1 MDHEN, CDR2 SYDVKM. The V gene end was trimmed by 5 bases and the J gene end by 4 bases; junction bases not matched to a gene: 10. The CDR3 sequence is 15 residues long. The DNA for the CDR3 is TGTGCCAGCAGTCGCACCCAGGGAGGGTCAGAGACCCAGTACTTC. Amino acids: CASSRTQGGSETQYF. Drawing the rest from reference TRBV28 and TRBJ2-5, the complete variable domain is DVKVTQSSRYLVKRTGEKVFLECVQDMDHENMFWYRQDPGLGLRLIYFSYDVKMKEKGDIPEGYSVSREKKERFSLILESASTNQTSMYLCASSRTQGGSETQYFGPGTRLLVL.

The J gene is TRBJ2-5, the V gene TRBV2, with 7 nucleotides matching TRBD1. This CDR3 is 13 amino acids long. Per the germline V gene, CDR1 is SNHLY and CDR2 is FYNNEI. J was trimmed by 1 base and V by 6 bases; bases with no gene match: 2. This chain's CDR3 is CASSGTAQETQYF. The CDR3 bases are TGTGCCAGCAGCGGGACAGCCCAAGAGACCCAGTACTTC.

This clone was counted a few times. The chain carries TRBV12-3 or TRBV12-4 and TRBJ1-5, with TRBD1 matching 7 bases. The CDR3 sequence is 12 residues long. J was trimmed by 9 bases and V by 8 bases; bases with no gene match: 7. The CDR3 loop is CASGGQQAPQHF. CDR3 nucleotide sequence: TGTGCCAGCGGGGGACAGCAGGCGCCCCAGCATTTT.

The rearrangement uses TRBV13 and TRBJ2-7; 15 nucleotides agree with TRBD2. With 4 bases clipped from V and 0 bases from J, the junction kept 10 bases outside the gene matches. The CDR3 extends over 19 amino acids. Per germline, CDR1 PRHDT and CDR2 FYEKMQ (reference sequence). CDR3 coding DNA: TGTGCCAGCAGCTCGCCCCGAGGACTAGCGGGAGGGCGCTCCTACGAGCAGTACTTC. Translated, it gives CASSSPRGLAGGRSYEQYF.

The chain carries TRBV28 and TRBJ2-1, with D possibly matching TRBD2 (5 bases). V dropped 6 bases and J dropped 9 bases, with 30 bases sitting between them. The CDR3 extends over 18 amino acids. Germline V gene lookup returns CDR1 MDHEN and CDR2 SYDVKM. CDR3 coding DNA: TGTGCCAGCAGCCAGCAAGGTATTAGCGAGAGATCTTCGGGTGAGCAGTTCTTC. Encoded protein: CASSQQGISERSSGEQFF.

V usage is TRBV19 and J usage is TRBJ2-5; 13 positions match TRBD2. J was trimmed by 14 bases and V by 5 bases; bases with no gene match: 5. Germline CDR1 and CDR2: LNHDA and SQIVND (reference sequence). The CDR3 length is 12 residues. The CDR3 spells CASSFGTSGIYF. The CDR3 DNA is TGTGCCAGTAGTTTCGGGACTAGCGGGATATACTTC.

V gene TRBV19 combines with J gene TRBJ1-1, with 11 bases that match TRBD1. The V segment lost 5 bases and the J segment 6 bases; nucleotides outside the gene matches: 5. The CDR3 is 14 residues long. The germline CDR1 and CDR2 sequences are LNHDA and SQIVND (reference sequence). CDR3 protein: CASSVGQGAAEAFF. CDR3 nucleotides: TGTGCCAGTAGTGTTGGACAGGGGGCTGCTGAAGCTTTCTTT.